A selection of T cell receptor beta chains follows, all from one sample in a study of low-dose radiotherapy and immunotherapy resistance in tumors. MiXCR was run by TCRdb on the reads, yielding one entry per CDR3 protein. The sample has tens of thousands of distinct CDR3 sequences, about an eighth seen once; the top ten hold 6.2%. Sequences were derived from PBMCs, sampled before treatment. The origin of the receptors is a female donor with ovarian cancer. CDR3s include the opening cysteine and the closing phenylalanine or tryptophan. Fields, in order: D gene, J gene, V gene, clone size, CDR3 protein, CDR3 DNA. D genes are given only for firm matches. Rows may omit the clone size; those that give it use once, few, many or a size class.

d_call: TRBD2
j_call: TRBJ2-1
v_call: TRBV18
clone_size: many
cdr3_aa: CASSPPVSGNEQFF
cdr3_nt: TGTGCCAGCTCACCACCGGTTAGCGGGAATGAGCAGTTCTTC

d_call: .
j_call: TRBJ2-7
v_call: TRBV28
clone_size: .
cdr3_aa: CASSLAGSSYNEQYF
cdr3_nt: TGTGCCAGCAGTTTGGCGGGGAGCTCCTACAATGAGCAGTACTTC

d_call: TRBD1
j_call: TRBJ2-4
v_call: TRBV10-3
clone_size: medium-sized
cdr3_aa: CAISESIVGQGIQNIQYF
cdr3_nt: TGTGCCATCAGTGAGTCGATCGTAGGACAGGGAATTCAGAACATTCAGTACTTC

d_call: TRBD1
j_call: TRBJ1-1
v_call: TRBV20-1
clone_size: many
cdr3_aa: CSARTRQGAATEAFF
cdr3_nt: TGCAGTGCTCGCACCCGACAGGGGGCGGCCACTGAAGCTTTCTTT

d_call: TRBD1
j_call: TRBJ2-1
v_call: TRBV29-1
clone_size: many
cdr3_aa: CSGDRGREQFF
cdr3_nt: TGCAGCGGCGACAGGGGGCGTGAGCAGTTCTTC

d_call: .
j_call: TRBJ1-5
v_call: TRBV10-3
clone_size: .
cdr3_aa: CAIGETENQPQHF
cdr3_nt: TGTGCCATCGGTGAGACGGAGAATCAGCCCCAGCATTTT

d_call: .
j_call: TRBJ2-7
v_call: TRBV29-1
clone_size: many
cdr3_aa: CSIRNSYEQYF
cdr3_nt: TGCAGCATCCGTAACAGCTACGAGCAGTACTTC

d_call: .
j_call: TRBJ2-2
v_call: TRBV30
clone_size: many
cdr3_aa: CALEGDNTGELFF
cdr3_nt: TGTGCCTTAGAGGGGGACAACACCGGGGAGCTGTTTTTT

d_call: .
j_call: TRBJ2-6
v_call: TRBV11-2
clone_size: many
cdr3_aa: CASSFPRSSGANVLTF
cdr3_nt: TGTGCCAGCAGCTTTCCCCGTAGCTCTGGGGCCAACGTCCTGACTTTC

d_call: .
j_call: TRBJ2-7
v_call: TRBV4-2
clone_size: many
cdr3_aa: CASSQGQGTYEQYF
cdr3_nt: TGTGCCAGCAGCCAAGGGCAGGGGACCTACGAGCAGTACTTC

d_call: .
j_call: TRBJ2-3
v_call: TRBV10-1
clone_size: many
cdr3_aa: CASSARTDTQYF
cdr3_nt: TGCGCCAGCAGTGCCCGCACAGATACGCAGTATTTT

d_call: .
j_call: TRBJ1-5
v_call: TRBV27
clone_size: many
cdr3_aa: CASSPPGLEPQHF
cdr3_nt: TGTGCCAGCAGCCCGCCCGGGTTGGAGCCCCAGCATTTT

d_call: .
j_call: TRBJ2-3
v_call: TRBV20-1
clone_size: many
cdr3_aa: CSARDRDGSTDTQYF
cdr3_nt: TGCAGTGCTAGAGATAGGGACGGAAGCACAGATACGCAGTATTTT

d_call: .
j_call: TRBJ1-1
v_call: TRBV12-3/TRBV12-4
clone_size: many
cdr3_aa: CASSRRGEAFF
cdr3_nt: TGTGCCAGCAGCAGACGGGGGGAAGCTTTCTTT

d_call: TRBD1
j_call: TRBJ2-3
v_call: TRBV10-3
clone_size: many
cdr3_aa: CAISEATGGRTDTQYF
cdr3_nt: TGTGCCATCAGTGAGGCAACAGGGGGTCGCACAGATACGCAGTATTTT

d_call: TRBD2
j_call: TRBJ2-3
v_call: TRBV20-1
clone_size: many
cdr3_aa: CSARAGTSGTDTQYF
cdr3_nt: TGCAGTGCTAGAGCCGGGACTAGCGGAACAGATACGCAGTATTTT

d_call: .
j_call: TRBJ2-7
v_call: TRBV29-1
clone_size: many
cdr3_aa: CSVVRQGQSYEQYF
cdr3_nt: TGCAGCGTTGTCCGCCAGGGTCAATCCTACGAGCAGTACTTC

d_call: TRBD1
j_call: TRBJ2-5
v_call: TRBV29-1
clone_size: many
cdr3_aa: CSVAGTVQETQYF
cdr3_nt: TGCAGCGTTGCCGGGACAGTACAAGAGACCCAGTACTTC

d_call: TRBD2
j_call: TRBJ2-7
v_call: TRBV19
clone_size: many
cdr3_aa: CASSNLAAYEQYF
cdr3_nt: TGTGCCAGTAGTAACCTAGCGGCCTACGAGCAGTACTTC

d_call: .
j_call: TRBJ2-4
v_call: TRBV14
clone_size: many
cdr3_aa: CASSQPRAGLAKNIQYF
cdr3_nt: TGTGCCAGCAGCCAACCCCGGGCAGGACTAGCCAAAAACATTCAGTACTTC

d_call: .
j_call: TRBJ2-2
v_call: TRBV21-1
clone_size: few
cdr3_aa: CASTPLCPGELFFF
cdr3_nt: .

d_call: .
j_call: TRBJ2-2
v_call: TRBV30
clone_size: few
cdr3_aa: CAWRMEGAGTGELFF
cdr3_nt: TGTGCCTGGAGAATGGAGGGGGCGGGCACCGGGGAGCTGTTTTTT

d_call: .
j_call: TRBJ2-1
v_call: TRBV23-1
clone_size: many
cdr3_aa: CASSPSTTGRAGNSNNEQFF
cdr3_nt: TGCGCCAGCAGTCCCTCAACGACAGGGCGAGCGGGGAACTCTAACAATGAGCAGTTCTTC

d_call: .
j_call: TRBJ2-2
v_call: TRBV29-1
clone_size: many
cdr3_aa: CSVGVYQTGGELFF
cdr3_nt: TGCAGCGTTGGGGTCTACCAAACGGGCGGGGAGCTGTTTTTT

d_call: TRBD1
j_call: TRBJ2-1
v_call: TRBV19
clone_size: many
cdr3_aa: CASSENPRDRNEQFF
cdr3_nt: TGTGCCAGTAGTGAAAACCCCCGGGACAGAAATGAGCAGTTCTTC

d_call: .
j_call: TRBJ1-6
v_call: TRBV12-3/TRBV12-4
clone_size: many
cdr3_aa: CASSSGNNSPLHF
cdr3_nt: TGTGCCAGCAGTTCAGGGAATAATTCACCCCTCCACTTT

d_call: .
j_call: TRBJ1-3
v_call: TRBV28
clone_size: many
cdr3_aa: CASSTGTPGGNTIYF
cdr3_nt: TGTGCCAGCAGTACCGGGACCCCGGGTGGAAACACCATATATTTT

d_call: .
j_call: TRBJ1-5
v_call: TRBV30
clone_size: many
cdr3_aa: CAWSPPGQPQHF
cdr3_nt: TGTGCCTGGAGTCCCCCGGGCCAGCCCCAGCATTTT

d_call: .
j_call: TRBJ2-1
v_call: TRBV11-3
clone_size: many
cdr3_aa: CASSRSKWGSSSYNEQFF
cdr3_nt: TGTGCCAGCAGTCGATCGAAATGGGGATCGAGCTCCTACAATGAGCAGTTCTTC

d_call: TRBD1
j_call: TRBJ2-7
v_call: TRBV29-1
clone_size: many
cdr3_aa: CSVEGDRTYEQYF
cdr3_nt: TGCAGCGTTGAGGGGGACAGGACCTACGAGCAGTACTTC

d_call: TRBD2
j_call: TRBJ2-5
v_call: TRBV3-1
clone_size: many
cdr3_aa: CASSHSAGEQETQYF
cdr3_nt: TGTGCCAGCAGCCATAGCGCGGGGGAACAAGAGACCCAGTACTTC

d_call: .
j_call: TRBJ2-7
v_call: TRBV15
clone_size: many
cdr3_aa: CATSRGSQYEQYF
cdr3_nt: TGTGCCACCAGCAGAGGGTCACAGTACGAGCAGTACTTC

d_call: .
j_call: TRBJ2-1
v_call: TRBV7-2
clone_size: many
cdr3_aa: CASSLVVGWAYNEQFF
cdr3_nt: TGTGCCAGCAGCTTAGTTGTGGGCTGGGCCTACAATGAGCAGTTCTTC

d_call: .
j_call: TRBJ2-2
v_call: TRBV20-1
clone_size: .
cdr3_aa: CSAGLAGGDRGAVFF
cdr3_nt: .

d_call: TRBD1
j_call: TRBJ2-7
v_call: TRBV7-9
clone_size: many
cdr3_aa: CASSLPGGKNEQYF
cdr3_nt: TGTGCCAGCAGCTTACCAGGGGGCAAAAACGAGCAGTACTTC

d_call: TRBD1
j_call: TRBJ2-3
v_call: TRBV29-1
clone_size: many
cdr3_aa: CSVQPVGQGGDTQYF
cdr3_nt: TGCAGCGTCCAACCGGTGGGACAGGGAGGAGATACGCAGTATTTT

d_call: .
j_call: TRBJ2-1
v_call: TRBV30
clone_size: many
cdr3_aa: CAWSVWPVNSYNEQFF
cdr3_nt: TGTGCCTGGAGTGTTTGGCCGGTTAACTCCTACAATGAGCAGTTCTTC

d_call: .
j_call: TRBJ2-7
v_call: TRBV11-2
clone_size: few
cdr3_aa: CASSPRGGVPYEQYF
cdr3_nt: TGTGCCAGCAGCCCGAGGGGGGGGGTTCCCTACGAGCAGTACTTC

d_call: .
j_call: TRBJ1-2
v_call: TRBV9
clone_size: many
cdr3_aa: CASSADSYGYTF
cdr3_nt: TGTGCCAGCAGCGCGGACAGCTATGGCTACACCTTC

d_call: .
j_call: TRBJ2-7
v_call: TRBV28
clone_size: many
cdr3_aa: CASSLRTVNYEQYF
cdr3_nt: TGTGCCAGCAGTTTACGGACGGTTAACTACGAGCAGTACTTC

d_call: TRBD2
j_call: TRBJ2-5
v_call: TRBV7-2
clone_size: many
cdr3_aa: CASSLATSGGARETQYF
cdr3_nt: TGTGCCAGCAGCTTAGCGACTAGCGGGGGGGCCCGAGAGACCCAGTACTTC

d_call: TRBD2
j_call: TRBJ2-2
v_call: TRBV5-1
clone_size: .
cdr3_aa: CASSSYPSGPNTGELFF
cdr3_nt: TGCGCCAGCAGCTCCTACCCTAGCGGGCCGAACACCGGGGAGCTGTTTTTT

d_call: .
j_call: TRBJ1-2
v_call: TRBV4-1
clone_size: many
cdr3_aa: CASSQDSSGGYTF
cdr3_nt: TGCGCCAGCAGCCAAGATTCGTCGGGGGGCTACACCTTC